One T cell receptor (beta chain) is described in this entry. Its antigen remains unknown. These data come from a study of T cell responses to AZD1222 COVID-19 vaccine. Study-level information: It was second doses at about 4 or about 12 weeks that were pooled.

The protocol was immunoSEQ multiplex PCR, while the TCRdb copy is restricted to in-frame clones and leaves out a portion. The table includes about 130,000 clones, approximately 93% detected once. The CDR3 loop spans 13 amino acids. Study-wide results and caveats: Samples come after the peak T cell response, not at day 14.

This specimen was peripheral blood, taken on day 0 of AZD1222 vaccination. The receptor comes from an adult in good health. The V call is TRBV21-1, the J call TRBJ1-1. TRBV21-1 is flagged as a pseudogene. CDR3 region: CATPVGDNTEAFF. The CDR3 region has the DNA TGTGCCACTCCAGTGGGAGATAACACTGAAGCTTTCTTT.